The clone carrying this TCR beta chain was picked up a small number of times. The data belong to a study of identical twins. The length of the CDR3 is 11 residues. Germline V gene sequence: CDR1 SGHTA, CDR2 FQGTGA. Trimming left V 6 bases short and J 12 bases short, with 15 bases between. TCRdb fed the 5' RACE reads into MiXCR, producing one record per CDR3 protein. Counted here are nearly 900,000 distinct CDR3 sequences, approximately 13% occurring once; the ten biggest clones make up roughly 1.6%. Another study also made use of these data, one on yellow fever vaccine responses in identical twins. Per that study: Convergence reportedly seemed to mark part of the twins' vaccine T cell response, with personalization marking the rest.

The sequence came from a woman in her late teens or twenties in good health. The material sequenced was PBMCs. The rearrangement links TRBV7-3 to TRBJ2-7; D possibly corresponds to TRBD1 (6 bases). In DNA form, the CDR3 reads TGTGCCAGCAGGTCAAACAGGGTCTTGTACTTC. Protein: CASRSNRVLYF. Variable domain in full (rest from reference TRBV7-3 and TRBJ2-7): GAGVSQTPSNKVTEKGKYVELRCDPISGHTALYWYRQSLGQGPEFLIYFQGTGAADDSGLPNDRFFAVRPEGSVSTLKIQRTERGDSAVYLCASRSNRVLYFGPGTRLTVT.